Ten or more counts support the clone carrying this TCR beta chain. What it binds is not known. The data were obtained in a study of early T cells in non-severe SARS-CoV-2 infection. About the study: Chains were not paired, and sequencing was done on bulk RNA from unsorted whole blood.

Unique molecular identifiers were added to individual cDNA molecules. TCRdb ran MiXCR on the 5' RACE reads and lists one entry per CDR3 protein. Found here are tens of thousands of distinct CDR3 sequences, about 12% of them singletons; the top ten hold about 1%. Whole-study findings and limits: VDJdb matching favored anti-spike CD8 responses, missing private and CD4 specificities.

Losses at the gene ends were 1 base for V and 4 bases for J; bases not matched to a gene: 12. The CDR3 covers 17 residues. CDR1 and CDR2 from the germline V gene are SGHAT and FQNNGV. This specimen was whole blood, taken at baseline. This TCR came from an adult who was a healthcare worker with PCR-confirmed SARS-CoV-2 infection or an uninfected control (not recorded which). The donor label of this sample is uncertain. The chain couples TRBV11-2 to TRBJ2-7, with 8 bases fitting TRBD2. This chain's CDR3 is CASSLGQVLSGGYEQYV. The CDR3, as DNA: TGTGCCAGCAGCTTAGGTCAGGTCCTAAGCGGGGGATACGAGCAGTACGTC.